This section outlines one T cell receptor beta chain sequence together with its context. The antigen is unknown. CDR3 size: 11 residues. In germline, CDR1 is SQVTM, CDR2 ANQGSEA. With 7 bases removed from V and 7 bases from J, the gap between germline ends came to 10 bases. These data originate in a study of T cells in localized non-small cell lung cancer. General study results and limits: Because only a single region of the tumor was sequenced, heterogeneity remains possible. Tumor trailed uninvolved adjacent lung in T cell clonality, which peaked there.

The protocol was immunoSEQ multiplex PCR, while the TCRdb copy is restricted to in-frame clones and leaves out a portion. The table includes about 41,000 clones, about 86% detected once. The source was peripheral blood, collected before any cancer treatment. V and J are TRBV29-1 and TRBJ2-2; D might be TRBD1 (5 bases). This TCR derives from a woman between 18 and 50 years old with stage III lung adenocarcinoma. CDR3 amino acids: CSAGALGELFF. CDR3 nucleotides: TGCAGCGCTGGGGCTCTCGGGGAGCTGTTTTTT.